Below are 4 T cell receptor beta chains sequenced from a single sample in a study of blood T cell repertoires in COVID-19. Generated by immunoSEQ multiplex PCR, the TCRdb table keeps only in-frame clones and is missing some. The profile shows 80,000 or so clones, about 68% of them singletons. The specimen was peripheral blood. These receptors all come from a man aged 50-60 years with active or convalescent COVID-19.

This clone was found once. The V gene is TRBV20-1, the J gene TRBJ1-4; no clear D gene. CDR1 is DFQATT, CDR2 SNEGSKA, per germline (reference sequence). This CDR3 region has 11 residues. Trimming took off 6 bases at V and 8 bases at J, with 10 bases between the two ends. This chain's CDR3 is CSATVREKLFF. CDR3 coding DNA: TGCAGTGCCACGGTCAGGGAAAAACTGTTTTTT.

The rearrangement links TRBV29-1 to TRBJ2-7, with 10 positions matching TRBD2. Germline trimming cut 1 base from V and 3 bases from J; bases unmatched to any gene: 3. Germline values: CDR1 SQVTM, CDR2 ANQGSEA. This CDR3 comprises 14 residues. In DNA, the CDR3 is TGCAGCGTTGAAGGTAGCGGGGGGAACTACGAGCAGTACTTC. It is translated as CSVEGSGGNYEQYF.

This chain links TRBV11-2 with TRBJ2-3, with TRBD1 matching over 7 bases. This CDR3 has 14 amino acids. Germline V gives CDR1 SGHAT, CDR2 FQNNGV. Trimming cost V 4 bases and J 4 bases; bases outside gene matches: 5. The CDR3 DNA sequence: TGTGCCAGCAGCTATACCACAGGGGCAGATACGCAGTATTTT. Translation gives CASSYTTGADTQYF.

This clone was seen at least ten times. This chain uses TRBV2 with TRBJ2-5; 7 bases are a match to TRBD2. CDR1 is SNHLY, CDR2 FYNNEI, per germline. V was pared by 3 bases and J by 0 bases, with 4 bases of the junction left unmatched. The CDR3 runs to 15 residues. The CDR3 spells CASSDLLADQETQYF. CDR3 nucleotides: TGTGCCAGCAGTGACCTTCTAGCGGACCAAGAGACCCAGTACTTC.